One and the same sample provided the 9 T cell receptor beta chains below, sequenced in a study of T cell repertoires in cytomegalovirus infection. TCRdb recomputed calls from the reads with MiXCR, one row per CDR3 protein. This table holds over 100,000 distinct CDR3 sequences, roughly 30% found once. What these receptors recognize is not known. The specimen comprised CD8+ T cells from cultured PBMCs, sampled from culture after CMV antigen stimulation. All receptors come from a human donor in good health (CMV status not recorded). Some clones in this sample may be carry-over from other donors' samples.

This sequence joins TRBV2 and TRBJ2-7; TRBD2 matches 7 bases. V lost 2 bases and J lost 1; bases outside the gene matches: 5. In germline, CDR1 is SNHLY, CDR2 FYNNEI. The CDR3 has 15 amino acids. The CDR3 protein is CASSESGVPSYEQYF. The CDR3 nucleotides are TGTGCCAGCAGTGAAAGCGGGGTACCGTCCTACGAGCAGTACTTC.

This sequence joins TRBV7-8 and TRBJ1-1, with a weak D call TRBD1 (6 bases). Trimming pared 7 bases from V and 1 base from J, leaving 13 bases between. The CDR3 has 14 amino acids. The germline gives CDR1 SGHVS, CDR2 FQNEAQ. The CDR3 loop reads CASIVTGRNTEAFF. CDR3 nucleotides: TGTGCCAGCATCGTTACAGGGCGGAACACTGAAGCTTTCTTT.

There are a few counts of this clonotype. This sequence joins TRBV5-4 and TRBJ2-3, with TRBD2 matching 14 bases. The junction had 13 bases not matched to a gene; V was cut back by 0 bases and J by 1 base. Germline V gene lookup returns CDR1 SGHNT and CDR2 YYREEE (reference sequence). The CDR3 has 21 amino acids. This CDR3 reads CASSLAPPGTSGGGGTDTQYF. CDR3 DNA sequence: TGTGCCAGCAGCTTGGCCCCCCCCGGGACTAGCGGGGGAGGGGGCACAGATACGCAGTATTTT.

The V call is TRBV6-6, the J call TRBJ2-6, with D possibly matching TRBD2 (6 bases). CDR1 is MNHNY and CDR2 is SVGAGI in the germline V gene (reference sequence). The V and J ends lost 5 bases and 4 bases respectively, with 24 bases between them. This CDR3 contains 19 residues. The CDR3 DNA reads TGTGCCAGCAGTGGACTGGAGGGGTCCCCGTTGGGGGGGGCCAACGTCCTGACTTTC. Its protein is CASSGLEGSPLGGANVLTF.

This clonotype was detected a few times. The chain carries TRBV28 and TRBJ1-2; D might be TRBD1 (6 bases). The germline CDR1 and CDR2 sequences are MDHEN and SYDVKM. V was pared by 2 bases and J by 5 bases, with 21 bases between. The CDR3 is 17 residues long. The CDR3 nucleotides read TGTGCCAGCAGTTTAGTCCTGACAGGATTGCAGCGTTATGGCTACACCTTC. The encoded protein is CASSLVLTGLQRYGYTF.

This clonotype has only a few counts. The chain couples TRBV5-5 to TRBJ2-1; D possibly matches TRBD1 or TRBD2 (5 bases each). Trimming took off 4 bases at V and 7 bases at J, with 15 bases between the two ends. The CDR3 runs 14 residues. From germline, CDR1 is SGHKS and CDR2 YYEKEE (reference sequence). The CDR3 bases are TGTGCCAGCAGCCCCAGAGGAGAGGGGAATGAGCAGTTCTTC. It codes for CASSPRGEGNEQFF.

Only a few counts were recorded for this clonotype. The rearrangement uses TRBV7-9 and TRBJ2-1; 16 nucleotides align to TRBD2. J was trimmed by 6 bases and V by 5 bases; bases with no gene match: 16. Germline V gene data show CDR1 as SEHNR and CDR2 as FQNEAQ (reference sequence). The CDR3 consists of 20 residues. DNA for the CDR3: TGTGCCAGCAGCACCCCGGGACTAGCGGGGGGGTCGAGTTTGGTCAATGAGCAGTTCTTC. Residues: CASSTPGLAGGSSLVNEQFF. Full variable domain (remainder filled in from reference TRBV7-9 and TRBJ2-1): DTGVSQNPRHKITKRGQNVTFRCDPISEHNRLYWYRQTLGQGPEFLTYFQNEAQLEKSRLLSDRFSAERPKGSFSTLEIQRTEQGDSAMYLCASSTPGLAGGSSLVNEQFFGPGTRLTVL.

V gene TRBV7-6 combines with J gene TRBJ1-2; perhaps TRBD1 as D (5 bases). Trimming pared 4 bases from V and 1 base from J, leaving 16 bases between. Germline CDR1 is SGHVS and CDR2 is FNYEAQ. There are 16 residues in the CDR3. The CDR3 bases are TGTGCCAGCAGCTGGGGACTGACTCAGATTAACTATGGCTACACCTTC. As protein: CASSWGLTQINYGYTF.

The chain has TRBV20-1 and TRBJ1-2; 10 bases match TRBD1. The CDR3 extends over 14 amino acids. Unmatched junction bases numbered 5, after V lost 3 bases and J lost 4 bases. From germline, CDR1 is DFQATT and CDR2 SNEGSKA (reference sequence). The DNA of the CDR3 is TGCAGTGCTAGGGGACAGGGGAGTGTCTATGGCTACACCTTC. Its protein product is CSARGQGSVYGYTF.